The source of this T cell receptor (beta chain) is a study of early T cells in non-severe SARS-CoV-2 infection. Across the study: Unsorted whole blood bulk RNA was sequenced, with unpaired chains.

Individual cDNA molecules carried attached unique molecular identifiers. One entry per CDR3 protein results from TCRdb running MiXCR on the 5' RACE reads. This sample carries about 83,000 distinct CDR3 sequences, 9% to 15% of them seen once, and the ten largest clones take about 6%. This CDR3 contains 16 residues. The germline V and J ends were trimmed by 5 bases and 0 bases, with 17 bases remaining between them. From germline, CDR1 is DFQATT and CDR2 SNEGSKA (reference sequence). Remarks on this clonotype: Its target is unknown.

Overall study results and limits: Matching against VDJdb likely underestimated virus-specific expansions, favoring anti-spike CD8.

This TCR was recovered from an adult who was a healthcare worker with PCR-confirmed SARS-CoV-2 infection or an uninfected control (not recorded which). The specimen was whole blood. This rearrangement joins TRBV20-1 to TRBJ1-3, with D possibly being TRBD1 (5 bases). CDR3 in amino acids: CSASGTSTISGNTIYF. CDR3 nucleotides: TGCAGTGCTTCCGGGACTTCCACGATCTCTGGAAACACCATATATTTT.